The present entry profiles one TCR beta chain with its context. The sample originates from a study of patients and donors after allogeneic stem cell transplantation. TCRdb used MiXCR to reprocess the RT-PCR reads, holding one entry per CDR3 protein. This sample yields some 960,000 distinct CDR3 sequences, of which over 15% are seen a single time; approximately 5.9% belongs to the top ten. This CDR3 is built from 12 residues. Germline loops: CDR1 MNHEY, CDR2 SVGEGT. V trimming: 8 bases; J trimming: 10 bases; junction bases outside the gene matches: 6. This clonotype originated in a human donor who was either an allogeneic HSCT recipient or a stem cell or donor lymphocyte infusion donor (not recorded which). It is not recorded whose cells these are; they may come from a transplant donor. The rearrangement links TRBV6-2 or TRBV6-3 to TRBJ1-4; 8 bases are shared with TRBD1. Sequencing was done on a sample of blood, either unsorted or a sorted T cell fraction (not recorded which). CDR3 region: CASGTGIGKLFF. In DNA form, the CDR3 reads TGTGCCAGCGGGACAGGTATCGGAAAACTGTTTTTT.